The 15 T cell receptor beta chains in this list originate from one sample, sequenced in a study of T-cell memory formation after mild COVID-19. TCRdb recomputed calls from the 5' RACE reads with MiXCR, one row per CDR3 protein. This sample carries about 340,000 distinct CDR3 sequences, about 15% of them seen once, and the ten largest clones take more than 20%. The sample taken for sequencing was PBMCs or a T cell subset sorted from them (not recorded which). Receptor source: a young man who had mild COVID-19 (a few samples of this study predate the infection). Cell type and time point are not known.

This clonotype turned up a few times. The gene calls are TRBV5-4 and TRBJ1-1; 7 bases line up with TRBD1. Per the germline V gene, CDR1 is SGHNT and CDR2 is YYREEE (reference sequence). V shed 1 base, J shed 1 base, and the junction held 4 bases outside the gene matches. The CDR3 length is 15 residues. Written as DNA, the CDR3 is TGTGCCAGCAGCTTGAACAGGGGCGCGAACACTGAAGCTTTCTTT. It yields the protein CASSLNRGANTEAFF. Full variable domain (rest looked up from reference TRBV5-4 and TRBJ1-1): ETGVTQSPTHLIKTRGQQVTLRCSSQSGHNTVSWYQQALGQGPQFIFQYYREEENGRGNFPPRFSGLQFPNYSSELNVNALELDDSALYLCASSLNRGANTEAFFGQGTRLTVV.

The gene calls are TRBV29-1 and TRBJ1-2; tentatively, D is TRBD1 (5 bases). The CDR3 has 12 residues. Trimming shortened V by 1 base and J by 8 bases, and 11 bases separated the two germline ends. From germline, CDR1 is SQVTM and CDR2 ANQGSEA. CDR3 nucleotide sequence: TGCAGCGTTGAAGCGGCAGGGTACGGCTACACCTTC. As protein: CSVEAAGYGYTF.

The chain combines TRBV2 with TRBJ2-7; 14 bases match TRBD2. Germline values: CDR1 SNHLY, CDR2 FYNNEI. The trim removed 6 bases at V and 2 bases at J, leaving 3 bases unmatched. This CDR3 region has 15 residues. CDR3 DNA: TGTGCCAGCAGGGCGACTAGCGGGGGGGCCTACGAGCAGTACGTC. Its translation is CASRATSGGAYEQYV.

In its sample, this clonotype was seen a few times. The chain uses TRBV28 and TRBJ2-1; 9 nucleotides line up with TRBD2. In germline, CDR1 is MDHEN, CDR2 SYDVKM. J gave up 10 bases and V 5 bases, and 12 bases lay outside the gene matches. This CDR3 spans 15 amino acids. The chain's CDR3 is CASSKAGGPLAEQFF. The DNA of the CDR3 is TGTGCCAGCAGTAAAGCGGGGGGCCCCTTGGCCGAGCAGTTCTTC.

This chain uses TRBV18 with TRBJ2-7, with 10 bases identical to TRBD1. Germline lookup yields CDR1 KGHSH and CDR2 LQKENI. V dropped 3 bases and J dropped 7; count of bases not matched to a gene: 12. This CDR3 has 16 amino acids. This CDR3 is CASSPSGTGDLGEQYF. In nucleotides, the CDR3 is TGTGCCAGCTCACCCTCCGGGACAGGGGACCTTGGGGAGCAGTACTTC.

This chain links TRBV7-9 with TRBJ1-1; D uncertain. The CDR3 totals 14 residues. Trimming stripped 2 bases from V and 5 bases from J, with 12 bases between. Germline-derived CDR1 and CDR2 are SEHNR and FQNEAQ (reference sequence). As DNA, the CDR3 is TGTGCCAGCAGCTTAAACGCCGGGGAAACTGAAGCTTTCTTT. Translating it yields CASSLNAGETEAFF.

This clonotype was seen at least ten times. The V and J genes are TRBV6-6 and TRBJ2-3; D gene uncertain. Germline assignment: CDR1 MNHNY and CDR2 SVGAGI (reference sequence). CDR3 length: 12 amino acids. The V end was cut by 4 bases, the J end by 5 bases, with 7 bases between. CDR3 in DNA: TGTGCCAGCAGTTTAGTGGTAGATACGCAGTATTTT. Encoded protein: CASSLVVDTQYF.

This clonotype was seen a few times. The CDR3 spells CASSPDQETQYF. The CDR3 bases are TGTGCCAGCAGTCCGGACCAAGAGACCCAGTACTTC. The chain employs TRBV2 and TRBJ2-5; D gene unclear. CDR1 and CDR2 (germline): SNHLY, FYNNEI. The CDR3 extends over 12 amino acids. The V gene lost 5 bases and the J gene lost 0 bases, with 4 bases spanning the gap.

This clonotype was counted a few times. In DNA form, the CDR3 reads TGCAGTGCCAGGAGCGGGTACGAGCAGTACGTC. Protein sequence: CSARSGYEQYV. V gene TRBV20-1 combines with J gene TRBJ2-7; D perhaps matches TRBD2 (6 bases). This CDR3 contains 11 residues. The germline CDR1 and CDR2 sequences are DFQATT and SNEGSKA (reference sequence). With 6 bases removed from V and 4 bases from J, the gap between germline ends came to 10 bases.

The chain uses TRBV4-3 and TRBJ2-5; 9 bases are a match to TRBD2. The CDR3 contains 18 residues. CDR1 and CDR2 (germline): LGHNA, YSLEER. Unmatched junction bases numbered 16, after V lost 4 bases and J lost 4 bases. CDR3 nucleotide sequence: TGCGCCAGCAGCCGAGAGAGGGTGGCTAGCGGGGAGGGAGAGACCCAGTACTTC. It encodes CASSRERVASGEGETQYF.

This clonotype came up many times. V gene TRBV7-2 combines with J gene TRBJ1-5, with D unclear. From germline, CDR1 is SGHTA and CDR2 FQGNSA. This CDR3 region has 13 residues. V shed 4 bases and J shed 3 bases, with 7 bases lying between them. The DNA for the CDR3 is TGTGCCAGCAGCTCGGACTACAATCAGCCCCAGCATTTT. Translated, it gives CASSSDYNQPQHF.

The gene calls are TRBV11-2 and TRBJ2-7; D unclear. Trimming removed 4 bases at V and 3 bases at J, with 19 bases between. This CDR3 is 16 amino acids long. Looked up from germline, CDR1 is SGHAT and CDR2 is FQNNGV. The CDR3 DNA is TGTGCCAGCAGCTCCGCTCCCCATCGGCGAATCTACGAGCAGTACTTC. Translating it yields CASSSAPHRRIYEQYF.

This clonotype was seen a handful of times. The chain recombines TRBV2 with TRBJ1-3, with 7 bases lining up with TRBD1. J lost 0 bases, V lost 6 bases, and 5 bases had no gene match. Germline loops: CDR1 SNHLY, CDR2 FYNNEI. The CDR3 length is 15 residues. For the CDR3, the DNA is TGTGCCAGCAGCGCCCGACAGGGCTCTGGAAACACCATATATTTT. This codes for CASSARQGSGNTIYF.

This clonotype was seen more than once but under ten times. The chain is built from TRBV18 and TRBJ1-1, with 8 bases aligning to TRBD1. CDR3 length equals 12 residues. Unmatched junction bases numbered 5, after V lost 6 bases and J lost 8 bases. CDR1 KGHSH and CDR2 LQKENI come from the germline V gene. CDR3 in DNA: TGTGCCAGCTCCTTTGACAGGGGCGAAGCTTTCTTT. The encoded protein is CASSFDRGEAFF.

The chain recombines TRBV25-1 with TRBJ2-3, with TRBD2 matching over 10 bases. CDR1 and CDR2 (germline): MGHDK, SYGVNS. V lost 6 bases, J lost 6 bases, and 0 bases stayed unmatched. This CDR3 region has 12 residues. This CDR3 is CASRTSGDTQYF. CDR3 coding DNA: TGTGCCAGCAGGACTAGCGGGGATACGCAGTATTTT.